This T cell receptor beta chain is from a study of shared clonotypes between healthy human individuals. This CDR3 region has 15 residues. Losses at the gene ends were 0 bases for V and 5 bases for J; bases not matched to a gene: 5. Germline V CDR1 and CDR2: SGHAT, FQNNGV. This clone has only one observation. The assay was immunoSEQ multiplex PCR, and TCRdb's table has in-frame clones only and misses some. The sample contains millions of clones, roughly 92% of which appear only once. J is TRBJ2-7 and V is TRBV11-2; 9 bases match TRBD2. The sample was naive CD4+ T cells sorted from blood. The subset is: CD45RA+ positively selected. This clonotype was sampled from a man between 18 and 35 years old in good health. The CDR3: CASSLDVGGRDEQYF. Written as DNA, the CDR3 is TGTGCCAGCAGCTTAGATGTAGGCGGGAGGGACGAGCAGTACTTC.